This T cell receptor beta chain appears in the sequencing data of a study of cytomegalovirus exposure and HLA in healthy donors. Overall study context: Earlier, 110 million or so unique TCR beta sequences were recovered from approximately 200 million T cells by an analysis.

Primers: 60 Vbeta forward and 13 Jbeta reverse. Method: immunoSEQ multiplex PCR; TCRdb's copy keeps in-frame clones and lacks some. The sample records under 100,000 clones, 55% to 65% being singletons. The TCR originated in a woman between 40 and 50 years old in good health and CMV-seropositive. The sequenced material came from PBMCs.

The CDR3 DNA is TGTGCCAGCAGTTCGACAGGGGTTCGGGGAATGAACACTGAAGCTTTCTTT. Protein product: CASSSTGVRGMNTEAFF. The chain joins TRBV27 to TRBJ1-1; 8 bases are shared with TRBD1. The CDR3 consists of 17 residues. Looked up from germline, CDR1 is MNHEY and CDR2 is SMNVEV (reference sequence). The trim removed 4 bases at V and 0 bases at J, leaving 10 bases unmatched.